This T cell receptor (beta chain) is drawn from a study of PD-1 blockade in mismatch repair-deficient tumors. CDR1 SGHRS and CDR2 YFSETQ come from the germline V gene. The CDR3 is 16 amino acids. V was trimmed by 5 bases and J by 2 bases, leaving 17 bases between them. The assay was immunoSEQ multiplex PCR, and TCRdb's table has in-frame clones only and misses some. The sample shows about 120,000 clones, about 88% of them seen only once. The sequence was collected from an adult with mismatch repair-deficient cancer. Sequences were derived from peripheral blood, sampled 44 weeks after starting pembrolizumab. The chain combines TRBV5-1 with TRBJ1-3, with D possibly matching TRBD1 (6 bases). The DNA of the CDR3 is TGCGCCAGCAGTGACCTTGGGGGGACACCTGGAAACACCATATATTTT. Encoded protein: CASSDLGGTPGNTIYF.